The next 8 T cell receptor beta chains were all read from a single sample in a study of blood T cell repertoires in COVID-19. Sequencing was performed with immunoSEQ multiplex PCR; in TCRdb, only in-frame clones are kept and a portion is missing. The sample carries 250,000 to 300,000 clones, roughly 90% recorded once. Material: PBMCs or T cells enriched from blood (not recorded which). The receptors derive from a woman aged 30 to 39 who had recovered from COVID-19.

This clone was picked up one time. The chain couples TRBV27 to TRBJ1-2, with 8 bases lining up with TRBD1. CDR1 is MNHEY and CDR2 is SMNVEV in the germline V gene (reference sequence). J gave up 6 bases and V 6 bases, and 18 bases lay outside the gene matches. There are 17 residues in the CDR3. The chain's CDR3 is CASSLLGVNRGLDGYTF. The CDR3 bases are TGTGCCAGCAGCTTACTCGGGGTGAACAGGGGGTTGGATGGCTACACCTTC.

The chain couples TRBV5-4 to TRBJ2-7, with 11 nucleotides matching TRBD2. This CDR3 is 15 amino acids long. V lost 1 base to trimming and J lost 6 bases; unmatched junction nucleotides: 6. Germline lookup yields CDR1 SGHNT and CDR2 YYREEE (reference sequence). DNA for the CDR3: TGTGCCAGCAGCTTGAGTCTAGCGGGAGGCGGCGAGCAGTACTTC. Residues: CASSLSLAGGGEQYF.

Worth noting for this clone: The junction and the germline gene differ at one end; a read error may be behind it. The V call is TRBV27, the J call TRBJ1-6; D not resolved. This CDR3 has 12 amino acids. Germline V gives CDR1 MNHEY, CDR2 SMNVEV (reference sequence). For the CDR3, the DNA is TGTGTCAGCGGGGAGACGAATTCACCCCTCCACTTT. This gives the protein CVSGETNSPLHF.

The chain recombines TRBV28 with TRBJ2-2; the D gene is possibly TRBD1 (6 bases). CDR1 MDHEN and CDR2 SYDVKM come from the germline V gene. The ends were cut back, 3 bases at V and 0 bases at J, with 8 bases in the middle. This CDR3 has 15 residues. The CDR3 sequence: CASSLQGPNTGELFF. The CDR3 region has the DNA TGTGCCAGCAGTTTGCAGGGGCCGAACACCGGGGAGCTGTTTTTT.

The chain has TRBV15 and TRBJ1-5; unclear D gene. The CDR3 totals 15 residues. V lost 0 bases, J lost 6 bases, and 12 bases lay in between. In germline, CDR1 is LNHNV, CDR2 YYDKDF (reference sequence). CDR3 nucleotides: TGTGCCACCAGCAGAGATTATGGAGGGCCTCAGCCCCAGCATTTT. Its protein product is CATSRDYGGPQPQHF.

The V gene is TRBV7-6, the J gene TRBJ1-5; no clear D gene. The CDR3 extends over 14 amino acids. V lost 1 base to trimming and J lost 6 bases, with 10 bases between them. The germline gives CDR1 SGHVS, CDR2 FNYEAQ. The CDR3 spells CASSLVPVSQPQHF. CDR3 sequence (DNA): TGTGCCAGCAGCTTAGTTCCGGTGAGTCAGCCCCAGCATTTT.

V and J are TRBV6-2 or TRBV6-3 and TRBJ1-1; no clear D. This CDR3 has 14 residues. CDR1 and CDR2 from the germline V gene are MNHEY and SVGEGT. Trimming took 2 bases from V and 1 from J, leaving 8 bases between them. CDR3 nucleotide sequence: TGTGCCAGCAGTTACCCGACAAGGAACACTGAAGCTTTCTTT. Its protein product is CASSYPTRNTEAFF.

The chain is built from TRBV29-1 and TRBJ1-5, with D possibly matching TRBD1 (5 bases). This CDR3 region has 14 residues. V gave up 1 base and J gave up 5 bases, with 12 bases separating them. CDR1 and CDR2 from the germline V gene are SQVTM and ANQGSEA. Here the CDR3 reads CSVEAGGGDQPQHF. CDR3 nucleotide sequence: TGCAGCGTTGAAGCCGGGGGGGGAGATCAGCCCCAGCATTTT.